The present T cell receptor beta chain was sequenced within a study of spatial heterogeneity in lung cancer. Study-level results: The study found ubiquitous expanded tumor TCRs in blood more at resection than follow-up.

This clonotype has only a few counts. Its target is not known. The CDR3 consists of 14 residues. Germline assignment: CDR1 DFQATT and CDR2 SNEGSKA (reference sequence). V lost 3 bases, J lost 1 base, and 10 bases lay in between. As to time point: sample taken at primary tumor resection. Whole RNA came from tumor, nontumor lung or frozen PBMC and was sequenced without being sorted. Unique molecular identifiers tagged every individual TCR cDNA molecule. Each CDR3 protein is one row after TCRdb ran MiXCR on the 5' RACE reads. The sample holds about 50,000 distinct CDR3 sequences; 7.5% to 9% are singletons and the top ten take about an eighth.

The TCR was taken from a female donor with early-stage non-small cell lung cancer. V gene TRBV20-1 combines with J gene TRBJ1-5; D is undetermined. Source: PBMCs, taken at surgery. DNA of the CDR3: TGCAGTGCTAGTGCCGGGAACAGCAATCAGCCCCAGCATTTT. Its translation is CSASAGNSNQPQHF.